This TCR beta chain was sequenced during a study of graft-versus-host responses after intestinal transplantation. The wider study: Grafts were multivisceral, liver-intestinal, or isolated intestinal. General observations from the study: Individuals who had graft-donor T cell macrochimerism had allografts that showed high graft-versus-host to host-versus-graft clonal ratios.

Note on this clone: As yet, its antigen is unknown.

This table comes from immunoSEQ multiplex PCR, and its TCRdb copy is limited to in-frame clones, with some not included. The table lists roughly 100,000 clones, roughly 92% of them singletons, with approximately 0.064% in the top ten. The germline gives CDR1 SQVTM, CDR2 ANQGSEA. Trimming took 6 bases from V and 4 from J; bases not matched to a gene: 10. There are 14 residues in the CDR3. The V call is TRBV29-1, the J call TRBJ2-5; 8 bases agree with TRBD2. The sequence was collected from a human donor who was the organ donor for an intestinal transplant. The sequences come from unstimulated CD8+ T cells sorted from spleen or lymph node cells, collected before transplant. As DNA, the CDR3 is TGCAGCGTAACGGGAGGGCCAGTAGTAGAGACCCAGTACTTC. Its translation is CSVTGGPVVETQYF. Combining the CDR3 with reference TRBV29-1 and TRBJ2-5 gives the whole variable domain SAVISQKPSRDICQRGTSLTIQCQVDSQVTMMFWYRQQPGQSLTLIATANQGSEATYESGFVIDKFPISRPNLTFSTLTVSNMSPEDSSIYLCSVTGGPVVETQYFGPGTRLLVL.